The 27 T cell receptor beta chains given below trace back to one sample, sequenced in a study of blood T cell repertoires in COVID-19. The protocol was immunoSEQ multiplex PCR, while the TCRdb copy is restricted to in-frame clones and leaves out a portion. The repertoire holds around 260,000 clones, with about 85% as singletons. Sequenced: peripheral blood. These receptors all stem from a human donor in a cohort sampled during active COVID-19.

The chain carries TRBV19 and TRBJ2-4, with 9 positions matching TRBD1. CDR1 and CDR2 from the germline V gene are LNHDA and SQIVND (reference sequence). J gave up 1 base and V 6 bases, and 7 bases lay outside the gene matches. The CDR3 spans 16 residues. The CDR3 region is CASRSDRGGAKNIQYF. The CDR3 region has the DNA TGTGCCAGTAGATCGGACAGGGGAGGTGCCAAAAACATTCAGTACTTC.

The chain employs TRBV19 and TRBJ2-1, with 8 bases that match TRBD2. Trimming at V came to 3 bases and at J to 0 bases, leaving 7 bases not matched to a gene. The CDR3 is 17 amino acids. Germline CDR1 and CDR2: LNHDA and SQIVND (reference sequence). DNA for the CDR3: TGTGCCAGTAGTATGGGACTAGAGGCCTTCTCCTACAATGAGCAGTTCTTC. This gives the protein CASSMGLEAFSYNEQFF. The whole variable domain, remainder taken from reference TRBV19 and TRBJ2-1, is DGGITQSPKYLFRKEGQNVTLSCEQNLNHDAMYWYRQDPGQGLRLIYYSQIVNDFQKGDIAEGYSVSREKKESFPLTVTSAQKNPTAFYLCASSMGLEAFSYNEQFFGPGTRLTVL.

V is TRBV2 and J is TRBJ1-6, with D possibly matching TRBD1 (6 bases). V lost 9 bases to trimming and J lost 5 bases, with 11 bases between them. Germline CDR1 and CDR2: SNHLY and FYNNEI. The CDR3 is 13 amino acids. As DNA, the CDR3 is TGTGCCAGTCATTACAGGGATAATTCACCCCTCCACTTT. Its translation is CASHYRDNSPLHF.

The J gene is TRBJ2-7, the V gene TRBV28, with D uncertain. The CDR3 is 11 residues long. V was cut by 6 bases and J by 3 bases, with 6 bases left in between. CDR1 is MDHEN and CDR2 is SYDVKM in the germline V gene. This CDR3 is CASSPHYEQYF. CDR3 nucleotide sequence: TGTGCCAGCAGCCCCCACTACGAGCAGTACTTC.

This clone was found a few times. The rearrangement joins TRBV5-1 to TRBJ2-1; TRBD2 is a possible D gene (5 bases). Germline assignment: CDR1 SGHRS and CDR2 YFSETQ. V was pared by 0 bases and J by 5 bases, with 12 bases between. The CDR3 has 15 residues. The CDR3 loop reads CASSLDGISNNEQFF. The CDR3 nucleotides read TGCGCCAGCAGCTTGGACGGGATTAGTAACAATGAGCAGTTCTTC.

The CDR3 here is CASSNPSGSGGYNEQFF. CDR3 DNA sequence: TGTGCCAGTAGTAACCCTAGCGGGAGCGGGGGTTACAATGAGCAGTTCTTC. The rearrangement links TRBV19 to TRBJ2-1; 10 nucleotides match TRBD2. Germline V lookup: CDR1 LNHDA, CDR2 SQIVND (reference sequence). Trimming removed 4 bases from V and 4 bases from J; junction bases left unmatched: 10. The CDR3 has 17 residues.

This clone was detected only once. This chain links TRBV27 with TRBJ2-2; D ambiguous. Germline CDR1 MNHEY, CDR2 SMNVEV (reference sequence). V was clipped by 3 bases and J by 6 bases, with 2 bases between them. The CDR3 consists of 11 residues. The CDR3 DNA reads as TGTGCCAGCAGTTTCGCCGGGGAGCTGTTTTTT. Its translation is CASSFAGELFF.

The chain is built from TRBV19 and TRBJ1-2; perhaps TRBD1 as D (5 bases). The CDR3 loop spans 15 amino acids. V lost 4 bases to trimming and J lost 0 bases, with 12 bases between them. The germline V gene has CDR1 LNHDA and CDR2 SQIVND (reference sequence). CDR3 protein: CASSNTAGTNYGYTF. CDR3 nucleotide sequence: TGTGCCAGTAGTAATACTGCAGGGACTAACTATGGCTACACCTTC.

The rearrangement uses TRBV12-5 and TRBJ2-1; TRBD1 might be the D (5 bases). V lost 6 bases and J lost 2, with 11 bases in between. In germline, CDR1 is LGHNT, CDR2 FRNRAP. The CDR3 is made up of 14 amino acids. CDR3 residues: CASGQTDTYNEQFF. The CDR3 DNA follows: TGTGCTAGTGGCCAGACAGACACCTACAATGAGCAGTTCTTC.

V and J are TRBV18 and TRBJ2-7, with TRBD2 as a possible D gene (6 bases). The V gene's germline CDR1 is KGHSH and CDR2 LQKENI. V gave up 3 bases and J gave up 2 bases, with 14 bases separating them. CDR3 size: 15 residues. CDR3 coding DNA: TGTGCCAGCTCACCTACTACCGGGACTCCCTACGAGCAGTACTTC. This sequence encodes CASSPTTGTPYEQYF.

The chain recombines TRBV5-6 with TRBJ2-1; no clear D gene. Germline CDR1 SGHDT, CDR2 YYEEEE. V lost 5 bases and J 7 bases, leaving 16 bases between the germline ends. The CDR3 length is 14 residues. The DNA for the CDR3 is TGTGCCAGCAGTTTAAAACGCGCTTTTAATGAGCAGTTCTTC. Translating gives CASSLKRAFNEQFF.

V and J are TRBV3-1 (or the pseudogene TRBV3-2) and TRBJ1-2, with 9 bases matching TRBD1. This CDR3 spans 15 amino acids. Per the germline V gene, CDR1 is LGHDT and CDR2 is YNNKEL (reference sequence). J was trimmed by 7 bases and V by 1 base; bases with no gene match: 7. CDR3 nucleotides: TGTGCCAGCAGCCAAGCTGACAGGGGGGACTCTGGCTACACCTTC. It specifies CASSQADRGDSGYTF.

The genes are TRBV30 and TRBJ2-4, with 7 bases that match TRBD2. This CDR3 has 14 residues. Germline loops: CDR1 GTSNPN, CDR2 SVGIG (reference sequence). Unmatched junction bases numbered 2, after V lost 2 bases and J lost 1 base. CDR3 in DNA: TGTGCCTGGAGTACCGGGAGGGCCAAAAACATTCAGTACTTC. This translates into CAWSTGRAKNIQYF.

V is TRBV19 and J is TRBJ2-1, with 8 nucleotides matching TRBD2. Germline assignment: CDR1 LNHDA and CDR2 SQIVND (reference sequence). The CDR3 length is 15 residues. Germline trimming cut 4 bases from V and 3 bases from J; bases unmatched to any gene: 5. In DNA, the CDR3 is TGTGCCAGTAGTACTAGCGGGCTAGTCTACAATGAGCAGTTCTTC. Protein sequence: CASSTSGLVYNEQFF.

This clone was observed a few times. The chain combines TRBV6-5 with TRBJ1-1; D gene unclear. The length of the CDR3 is 16 residues. The germline CDR1 and CDR2 sequences are MNHEY and SVGAGI. Trimming took 0 bases from V and 2 from J, leaving 13 bases between them. The CDR3 DNA reads TGTGCCAGCAGTTACTCGAGGGCCACACCAAACACTGAAGCTTTCTTT. Its translation: CASSYSRATPNTEAFF.

V is TRBV3-1 (or the pseudogene TRBV3-2) and J is TRBJ1-1; D gene uncertain. V was clipped by 8 bases and J by 4 bases, with 14 bases between them. Germline V gene lookup returns CDR1 LGHDT and CDR2 YNNKEL (reference sequence). The CDR3 is 13 residues long. The CDR3 sequence: CASGGSLSTEAFF. The DNA of the CDR3 is TGTGCCAGCGGTGGGAGTCTTAGCACTGAAGCTTTCTTT.

The V gene is TRBV3-1 (or the pseudogene TRBV3-2), the J gene TRBJ2-1; 8 bases match TRBD2. This CDR3 has 15 amino acids. The J segment lost 4 bases and the V segment lost 4 bases, leaving 6 bases of the junction unmatched. Per germline, CDR1 LGHDT and CDR2 YNNKEL (reference sequence). CDR3 in amino acids: CASSPGTRGYNEQFF. The DNA for the CDR3 is TGTGCCAGCAGCCCTGGGACTAGGGGGTACAATGAGCAGTTCTTC.

This clone was observed a single time. V usage is TRBV6-2 or TRBV6-3 and J usage is TRBJ2-3; D might be TRBD1 (6 bases). The length of the CDR3 is 17 residues. Trimming pared 0 bases from V and 5 bases from J, leaving 18 bases between. Germline lookup yields CDR1 MNHEY and CDR2 SVGEGT. CDR3 amino acids: CASSYSMDSPSLDTQYF. The CDR3 nucleotides read TGTGCCAGCAGTTACTCGATGGACAGCCCAAGCCTAGATACGCAGTATTTT.

This clone was found once. The chain links TRBV2 to TRBJ1-6; TRBD1 matches 10 bases. This CDR3 has 12 amino acids. The trim removed 6 bases at V and 14 bases at J, leaving 4 bases unmatched. CDR1 is SNHLY, CDR2 FYNNEI, per germline. The CDR3 reads CASRRDRGSLHF. The CDR3 DNA reads TGTGCCAGCAGACGGGACAGGGGTTCCCTCCACTTT.

The gene calls are TRBV18 and TRBJ1-5; D not resolved. This CDR3 comprises 14 residues. Trimming cost V 1 base and J 5 bases, with 9 bases left between them. Per the germline V gene, CDR1 is KGHSH and CDR2 is LQKENI. The CDR3 protein is CASSPQQDYQPQHF. The CDR3 nucleotides read TGTGCCAGCTCACCACAACAAGATTATCAGCCCCAGCATTTT.

The V call is TRBV5-8, the J call TRBJ1-1; TRBD1 might be the D (6 bases). Trimming shortened V by 4 bases and J by 2 bases, and 9 bases separated the two germline ends. Germline V lookup: CDR1 SGHTS, CDR2 YDEGEE. The CDR3 has 13 residues. The CDR3 loop reads CASSRTANTEAFF. The DNA of the CDR3 is TGTGCCAGCAGCAGGACAGCTAACACTGAAGCTTTCTTT. The full variable domain, with the rest looked up from reference TRBV5-8 and TRBJ1-1, is EAGVTQSPTHLIKTRGQQATLRCSPISGHTSVYWYQQALGLGLQFLLWYDEGEERNRGNFPPRFSGRQFPNYSSELNVNALELEDSALYLCASSRTANTEAFFGQGTRLTVV.

The chain recombines TRBV5-4 with TRBJ2-5; 14 bases are a match to TRBD2. This CDR3 is 15 amino acids long. Trimming at V came to 5 bases and at J to 3 bases, leaving 3 bases not matched to a gene. The germline gives CDR1 SGHNT, CDR2 YYREEE (reference sequence). CDR3 protein: CASSPGLAGEETQYF. The CDR3 DNA follows: TGTGCCAGCAGTCCGGGACTAGCGGGAGAAGAGACCCAGTACTTC.

The gene calls are TRBV15 and TRBJ2-7; 13 nucleotides match TRBD2. With V trimmed by 8 bases and J by 5 bases, 3 bases remained unmatched. The germline V gene has CDR1 LNHNV and CDR2 YYDKDF (reference sequence). This CDR3 is 13 amino acids long. CDR3 nucleotides: TGTGCCACCGCCGGACTAGCGGGAGACGAGCAGTACTTC. Translation: CATAGLAGDEQYF.

This clone was detected only once. The rearrangement joins TRBV18 to TRBJ1-3; D not resolved. With 3 bases removed from V and 0 bases from J, the gap between germline ends came to 6 bases. Germline V lookup: CDR1 KGHSH, CDR2 LQKENI. The CDR3 has 14 amino acids. For the CDR3, the DNA is TGTGCCAGCTCACCCCAGGTCTCTGGAAACACCATATATTTT. It specifies CASSPQVSGNTIYF.

This clone was observed a few times. The J gene is TRBJ2-1, the V gene TRBV6-5; D might be TRBD2 (6 bases). CDR1 and CDR2 from the germline V gene are MNHEY and SVGAGI. This CDR3 has 13 residues. The V gene lost 6 bases and the J gene lost 6 bases, with 12 bases spanning the gap. The CDR3 sequence is CASRGGKGNEQFF. CDR3 bases: TGTGCCAGCAGGGGCGGGAAAGGCAATGAGCAGTTCTTC.

The chain has TRBV5-1 and TRBJ2-1, with D possibly being TRBD1 (5 bases). CDR1 and CDR2 from the germline V gene are SGHRS and YFSETQ. V was pared by 5 bases and J by 5 bases, with 8 bases between. This CDR3 has 12 amino acids. Here the CDR3 reads CASRDIDNEQFF. The CDR3 DNA reads TGCGCCAGCAGGGACATAGACAATGAGCAGTTCTTC.

This chain joins TRBV2 and TRBJ2-3; TRBD2 matches 8 bases. This CDR3 is built from 16 residues. Germline V gene lookup returns CDR1 SNHLY and CDR2 FYNNEI. Trimming at V came to 8 bases and at J to 6 bases, leaving 16 bases not matched to a gene. CDR3 region: CASRLGSGSVGDTQYF. As DNA, the CDR3 is TGTGCCAGCCGTCTAGGGAGCGGGAGTGTCGGGGATACGCAGTATTTT.